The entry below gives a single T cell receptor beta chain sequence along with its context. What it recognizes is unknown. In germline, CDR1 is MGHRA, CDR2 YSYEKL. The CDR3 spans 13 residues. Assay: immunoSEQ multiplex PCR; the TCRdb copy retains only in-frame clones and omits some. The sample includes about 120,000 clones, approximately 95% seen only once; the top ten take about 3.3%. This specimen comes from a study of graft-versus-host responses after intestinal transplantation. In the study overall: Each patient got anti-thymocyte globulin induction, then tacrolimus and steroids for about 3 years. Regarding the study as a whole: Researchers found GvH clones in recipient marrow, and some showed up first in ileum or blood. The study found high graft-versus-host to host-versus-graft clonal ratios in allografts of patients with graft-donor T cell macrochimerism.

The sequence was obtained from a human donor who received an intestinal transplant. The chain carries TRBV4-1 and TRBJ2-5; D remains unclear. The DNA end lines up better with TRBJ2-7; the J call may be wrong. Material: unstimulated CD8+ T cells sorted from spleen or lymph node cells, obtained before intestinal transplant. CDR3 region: CASSPRPAYEQYF. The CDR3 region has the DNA TGCGCCAGCAGCCCCCGGCCAGCCTACGAGCAGTACTTC.